This is a list of T cell receptor beta chains from one sample in a study of cytomegalovirus exposure and HLA in healthy donors. TCRdb's copy holds only in-frame clones and misses some; the assay was immunoSEQ multiplex PCR. The sample has about 170,000 clones; about 85% are singletons. Sequencing was performed on PBMCs. These receptors were obtained from a boy aged 2 to 10 in good health and CMV-seronegative. Both conserved end residues are part of each CDR3. The D gene is left open where the match is weak. Not all rows give a size; the values are once, few, many and, for expanded clones, a class.

v_gene,abundance,d_gene,j_gene,CDR3nt,CDR3aa
TRBV15,-,TRBD2,TRBJ2-7,TGTGCCACCAGCAGAGATAGCGGGAGTTCCTACGAGCAGTACTTC,CATSRDSGSSYEQYF
TRBV30,once,-,TRBJ1-3,TGTGCCTGGAGGTATAGGGGAAGCGGAAACACCATATATTTT,CAWRYRGSGNTIYF
TRBV6-1,-,TRBD1,TRBJ2-7,TGTGCCAGCAGTGACAGGGGGCGATTAAGCTACGAGCAGTACTTC,CASSDRGRLSYEQYF
TRBV19,-,TRBD1,TRBJ1-5,TGTGCCAGTAGTATAGATTATCGGGACAGGGGCAATCAGCCCCAGCATTTT,CASSIDYRDRGNQPQHF
TRBV21-1,-,-,TRBJ1-4,TGTGCCAGCAGCAAAGCGGAAGGACAGAGAATTAATGAAAAACTGTTTTTT,CASSKAEGQRINEKLFF
TRBV5-1,once,-,TRBJ1-3,TGCGCCAGCAGCTTTGAGGGGGGGCAAGGAAACACCATATATTTT,CASSFEGGQGNTIYF
TRBV4-1,-,TRBD2,TRBJ2-2,TGCGCCAGCAGCCCCGGACTAGCGGGGGCGAACACCGGGGAGCTGTTTTTT,CASSPGLAGANTGELFF
TRBV18,-,-,TRBJ1-3,TGTGCCAGCTCACCAGTCGCGTCGGGAAGCTCTGGAAACACCATATATTTT,CASSPVASGSSGNTIYF
TRBV11-3,-,-,TRBJ1-1,TGTGCCAGCAGCTTACAGGGCCCTGAAGCTTTCTTT,CASSLQGPEAFF
TRBV7-3,few,TRBD1,TRBJ2-7,TGTGCCAGCAGCCCCGGGACAGGCTCCTACGAGCAGTACTTC,CASSPGTGSYEQYF
TRBV28,few,-,TRBJ2-3,TGTGCCAGCTGGGCCCTGGAGGGGAGCGGAAGCACAGATACGCAGTATTTT,CASWALEGSGSTDTQYF
TRBV28,-,-,TRBJ2-3,TGTGCCAGCAGCCCATCAGGACTGGATGGTTTAGATACGCAGTATTTT,CASSPSGLDGLDTQYF
TRBV28,-,-,TRBJ1-4,TGTGCCAGCAGTTTATATACGGTAAATGAAAAACTGTTTTTT,CASSLYTVNEKLFF
TRBV5-4,-,-,TRBJ1-4,TGTGCCAGCAGCTTGACGCCGGGGACTAATGAAAAACTGTTTTTT,CASSLTPGTNEKLFF
TRBV7-9,-,-,TRBJ2-6,TGTGCCAGCAGTCTACAGGGAACTGGGGCCAACGTCCTGACTTTC,CASSLQGTGANVLTF
TRBV21-1,-,-,TRBJ1-1,TGTGCCAGCAGCAAAGCCCTCGGGGGGCAGCGGACTGAAGCTTTCTTT,CASSKALGGQRTEAFF
TRBV28,-,TRBD2,TRBJ2-7,TGTGCCAGCAGTAACGGACTAGCGGGGGCCTACGAGCAGTACTTC,CASSNGLAGAYEQYF
TRBV30,few,-,TRBJ2-7,TGTGCCTGGAGTGTACGGGCCAGGGTAAGATCCTACGAGCAGTACTTC,CAWSVRARVRSYEQYF
TRBV2,-,-,TRBJ1-5,TGTGCCAGCAGTGGCAGTCAGGAACAGCCCCAGCATTTT,CASSGSQEQPQHF
TRBV5-4,-,-,TRBJ2-1,TGTGCCAGCAGCTTGGAGGCCTGGCGGGGCGATGAGCAGTTCTTC,CASSLEAWRGDEQFF